Sequencing of this T cell receptor (beta chain) was carried out in a study of cytomegalovirus exposure and HLA in healthy donors. Researchers ran the PCR with 60 Vbeta and 13 Jbeta primers. Sequenced by immunoSEQ multiplex PCR; TCRdb stores in-frame clones only, minus some. The sample comprises approximately 110,000 clones, under 85% of which are singletons, and roughly 4.4% rests with the top ten. Germline CDR1 SGDLS, CDR2 YYNGEE. Between the trimmed V and J ends, which lost 1 base and 0 bases, there was a span of 11 bases. The CDR3 totals 15 residues. In this sample, this clone turned up once. The chain couples TRBV9 to TRBJ2-7, with D unresolved. Sequencing was done on a sample of PBMCs. The TCR was taken from a man aged 30-40 years in good health and CMV-seropositive. The CDR3 reads CASSVSWASSYEQYF. CDR3 in DNA: TGTGCCAGCAGCGTATCATGGGCCAGCTCCTACGAGCAGTACTTC.